The T cell receptor (beta chain) described here comes from a study of blood T cell repertoires in COVID-19. Study-wide context: Acute-phase and convalescent COVID-19 samples originated in the United States, Italy and Spain.

The germline V gene encodes CDR1 SGHRS and CDR2 YFSETQ. The CDR3 covers 14 residues. V was trimmed by 2 bases and J by 8 bases, leaving 13 bases between them. Under the authors' procedure: Amplification of reference gene primers was used by the study to estimate nucleated cell counts. Assay used: immunoSEQ multiplex PCR; TCRdb lists only in-frame clones, some missing. V and J calls plus clone size are reproduced from that table; the DNA served to infer D and trimming. The sample lists approximately 240,000 clones, roughly 90% seen once, with around 6% in the top ten. The sequencing sample was made of PBMCs or T cells enriched from blood (not recorded which). V usage is TRBV5-1 and J usage is TRBJ1-4; TRBD1 is a possible D gene (6 bases). This clonotype was obtained from a woman aged 25 to 45 with acute COVID-19. The CDR3 reads CASSFRGLGEKLFF. The CDR3 DNA reads as TGCGCCAGCAGCTTTAGGGGGTTAGGGGAAAAACTGTTTTTT.